One and the same sample provided the 13 T cell receptor beta chains below, sequenced in a study of vaccination and CD4 T cells after COVID-19. Sequenced with the Oncomine TCR Beta short-read assay was DNA taken from cultured CD4+ T cells. TCRdb used MiXCR to reprocess the PCR reads, holding one entry per CDR3 protein. The repertoire holds roughly 28,000 distinct CDR3 sequences, with about 60% as singletons. What these receptors recognize is not known. Treatment noted: approximately 10-day PBMC culture with coronavirus spike peptide pools or control peptides (ViraFEST assay). This sample comprised CD4+ T cells from blood, cultured in vitro, obtained after SARS-CoV-2 vaccination. The receptors here all came from a human donor who received a COVID-19 vaccine.

This clonotype has a single count. V usage is TRBV10-3 and J usage is TRBJ1-6; TRBD1 matches 9 bases. V was pared by 4 bases and J by 7 bases, with 5 bases of the junction left unmatched. The CDR3 length is 15 residues. Germline V CDR1 and CDR2: ENHRY, SYGVKD. CDR3 amino acids: CAISGGQGGNSPLHF. CDR3 in DNA: TGTGCCATCAGTGGGGGACAGGGAGGCAATTCACCCCTCCACTTT.

The chain has TRBV7-6 and TRBJ1-1; no clear D gene. Trimming took off 3 bases at V and 3 bases at J, with 8 bases between the two ends. Germline V CDR1 and CDR2: SGHVS, FNYEAQ. The CDR3 contains 13 residues. The CDR3 DNA reads TGTGCCAGCAGCTTCCTTAGGGACACTGAAGCTTTCTTT. This gives the protein CASSFLRDTEAFF.

This chain links TRBV20-1 with TRBJ2-3; 9 nucleotides match TRBD2. J was trimmed by 1 base and V by 5 bases; bases with no gene match: 16. Germline lookup yields CDR1 DFQATT and CDR2 SNEGSKA (reference sequence). The CDR3 is made up of 18 amino acids. CDR3 in DNA: TGCAGTGCTTATAACCGTGAGCTAGCGGGGTTACGCACAGATACGCAGTATTTT. As protein: CSAYNRELAGLRTDTQYF.

This clonotype is large in the sample. This chain links TRBV10-3 with TRBJ2-5; D unresolved. Looked up from germline, CDR1 is ENHRY and CDR2 is SYGVKD. This CDR3 is built from 12 residues. V lost 7 bases, J lost 0 bases, and 6 bases lay in between. The CDR3 protein is CAIKSHQETQYF. CDR3 DNA: TGTGCCATCAAATCACACCAAGAGACCCAGTACTTC.

The chain carries TRBV20-1 and TRBJ1-3, with D perhaps TRBD1 (5 bases). CDR1 DFQATT and CDR2 SNEGSKA come from the germline V gene (reference sequence). The CDR3 extends over 15 amino acids. V lost 2 bases and J lost 2, with 13 bases in between. The CDR3 reads CSARPPRGAGNTIYF. CDR3 DNA: TGCAGTGCTAGACCCCCTCGGGGGGCTGGAAACACCATATATTTT.

This clonotype was detected only a few times. V and J are TRBV24-1 and TRBJ2-5, with 7 nucleotides matching TRBD1. The CDR3 extends over 15 amino acids. V shed 4 bases, J shed 7 bases, and the junction held 11 bases outside the gene matches. The germline V gene has CDR1 KGHDR and CDR2 SFDVKD. CDR3 DNA sequence: TGTGCCACCAGTGAACCAACAGGGGACGTAGGGACCCAGTACTTC. It codes for CATSEPTGDVGTQYF.

This clonotype was detected only once. This chain joins TRBV29-1 and TRBJ2-2; 10 bases agree with TRBD1. Germline trimming cut 6 bases from V and 6 bases from J; bases unmatched to any gene: 7. In germline, CDR1 is SQVTM, CDR2 ANQGSEA. The CDR3 runs to 14 residues. The DNA of the CDR3 is TGCAGCGTCCTGAAAGGACAGGGGGCCGGGGAGCTGTTTTTT. The encoded protein is CSVLKGQGAGELFF.

The rearrangement links TRBV20-1 to TRBJ2-1, with 9 bases identical to TRBD1. Unmatched junction bases numbered 23, after V lost 1 base and J lost 10 bases. CDR1 is DFQATT and CDR2 is SNEGSKA in the germline V gene (reference sequence). The CDR3 extends over 19 amino acids. CDR3: CSARGRKPWGDRAHSEQFF. CDR3 nucleotides: TGCAGTGCTAGAGGGAGGAAGCCGTGGGGGGACAGGGCACATTCAGAGCAGTTCTTC.

The V gene is TRBV19, the J gene TRBJ1-4; possibly TRBD1 for D (6 bases). Germline CDR1 is LNHDA and CDR2 is SQIVND (reference sequence). V was clipped by 1 base and J by 3 bases, with 6 bases between them. The CDR3 is 14 amino acids. The CDR3 is CASSIGGPNEKLFF. The CDR3 nucleotides are TGTGCCAGTAGTATAGGGGGGCCTAATGAAAAACTGTTTTTT.

The rearrangement links TRBV6-5 to TRBJ2-3, with D possibly TRBD2 on 6 matching bases. The CDR3 has 15 amino acids. Trimming removed 0 bases at V and 6 bases at J, with 13 bases between. Per germline, CDR1 MNHEY and CDR2 SVGAGI. The CDR3, as DNA: TGTGCCAGCAGTTACTCCCTAGCTGGAGGGGATACGCAGTATTTT. It is translated as CASSYSLAGGDTQYF.

This chain joins TRBV7-9 and TRBJ2-1, with 7 bases aligning to TRBD2. The CDR3 consists of 14 residues. Germline CDR1 SEHNR, CDR2 FQNEAQ (reference sequence). J was trimmed by 4 bases and V by 3 bases; bases with no gene match: 3. In DNA form, the CDR3 reads TGTGCCAGCAGCTTGGGGGGGTCATACAATGAGCAGTTCTTC. The encoded protein is CASSLGGSYNEQFF. Drawing the rest from reference TRBV7-9 and TRBJ2-1, the complete variable domain is DTGVSQNPRHKITKRGQNVTFRCDPISEHNRLYWYRQTLGQGPEFLTYFQNEAQLEKSRLLSDRFSAERPKGSFSTLEIQRTEQGDSAMYLCASSLGGSYNEQFFGPGTRLTVL.

The chain couples TRBV7-2 to TRBJ2-7; D is possibly TRBD2 (5 bases). CDR1 is SGHTA, CDR2 FQGNSA, per germline. CDR3 length equals 14 residues. V dropped 4 bases and J dropped 2 bases, with 12 bases sitting between them. This CDR3 is CASSSRRSTYEQYF. The CDR3 DNA reads as TGTGCCAGCAGCTCCAGGAGGAGTACCTACGAGCAGTACTTC.

The chain has TRBV6-1 and TRBJ1-1; 10 bases are shared with TRBD1. Germline V gives CDR1 MNHNS, CDR2 SASEGT. The CDR3 is 13 residues long. The ends lost 6 bases at V and 6 bases at J; junction bases unmatched: 4. CDR3 DNA: TGTGCCAGCAGCCGAGGGACAGGGGCTGAAGCTTTCTTT. It yields the protein CASSRGTGAEAFF.